Listed below are T cell receptor beta chains from one sample, sequenced in a study of identifying expanded T cells in peripheral blood. Libraries were prepared by immunoSEQ multiplex PCR; TCRdb keeps only in-frame clonotypes and omits some of them. The sample lists about 81,000 clones, about 83% occurring once. Input material: blood. The receptors derive from a person aged 18 to 75 in good health. The CDR3 runs from the conserved cysteine through the conserved F or W. D genes are given only for firm matches. Where a row states a size, it is once, few, many or the class of an expanded clone; other rows omit it.

CDR3 length	D gene	clone size	V gene	J gene	CDR3 protein	CDR3 DNA
16	TRBD2	once	TRBV10-3	TRBJ2-7	CAISDPSGGFSYEQYF	TGTGCCATCAGTGATCCGAGCGGGGGGTTCTCCTACGAGCAGTACTTC
14	.	.	TRBV25-1	TRBJ1-2	CASSEFDRTGGYTF	TGTGCCAGCAGTGAATTTGACAGGACTGGTGGCTACACCTTC
13	.	few	TRBV2	TRBJ2-1	CASKSTGMGEQFF	TGTGCCAGCAAATCTACGGGAATGGGTGAGCAGTTCTTC
13	.	.	TRBV6-6	TRBJ2-3	CASSYLGADTQYF	TGTGCCAGCAGTTACTTGGGGGCAGATACGCAGTATTTT
22	.	once	TRBV21-1	TRBJ2-3	CASISQPGEIQTPERNTDTQYF	TGTGCCAGCATTTCACAGCCAGGGGAGATCCAGACCCCCGAACGGAACACAGATACGCAGTATTTT
16	TRBD2	.	TRBV14	TRBJ2-3	CASSQALAGRTDTQYF	TGTGCCAGCAGCCAAGCACTAGCGGGACGCACAGATACGCAGTATTTT
13	.	.	TRBV27	TRBJ1-3	CASRGSSGNTIYF	TGTGCCAGCAGGGGGAGCTCTGGAAACACCATATATTTT
13	.	.	TRBV30	TRBJ2-2	CAWSVGNTGELFF	TGTGCCTGGAGTGTCGGGAACACCGGGGAGCTGTTTTTT
15	.	.	TRBV11-3	TRBJ2-7	CASSLFSTGSYEQYF	TGTGCCAGCAGCTTATTTTCGACAGGCTCCTACGAGCAGTACTTC
11	.	.	TRBV28	TRBJ1-1	CASSFDTEAFF	TGTGCCAGCAGTTTTGACACTGAAGCTTTCTTT
13	.	.	TRBV5-8	TRBJ1-5	CASSYELNQPQHF	TGTGCCAGCAGCTACGAACTTAATCAGCCCCAGCATTTT
14	TRBD1	.	TRBV7-2	TRBJ2-7	CASSGGDRGNEQYF	TGTGCCAGCAGCGGTGGGGACAGGGGAAACGAGCAGTACTTC
14	.	.	TRBV7-2	TRBJ1-5	CASSPNKINQPQHF	TGTGCCAGCAGCCCAAACAAGATCAATCAGCCCCAGCATTTT
16	.	once	TRBV4-3	TRBJ1-4	CASSQDVGGGPEKLFF	TGCGCCAGCAGCCAAGATGTGGGGGGCGGACCCGAAAAACTGTTTTTT
16	.	.	TRBV4-1	TRBJ2-1	CASSQEAGVGYNEQFF	TGCGCCAGCAGCCAAGAAGCGGGTGTGGGGTACAATGAGCAGTTCTTC
14	TRBD1	few	TRBV28	TRBJ1-1	CASSSPGQGGEAFF	TGTGCCAGCAGTTCCCCCGGACAGGGCGGGGAAGCTTTCTTT
14	.	once	TRBV5-1	TRBJ2-7	CASSQGHSTYEQYF	TGCGCCAGCAGCCAAGGACACTCGACCTACGAGCAGTACTTC
15	TRBD1	many	TRBV6-6	TRBJ2-7	CASSFGGQAEYEQYF	TGTGCCAGCAGTTTCGGGGGACAGGCCGAATACGAGCAGTACTTC
15	.	.	TRBV19	TRBJ1-2	CASSQWGERTYGYTF	TGTGCCAGTAGTCAATGGGGAGAAAGGACATATGGCTACACCTTC
14	.	.	TRBV6-5	TRBJ1-3	CATAEQGAGNTIYF	TGTGCCACCGCCGAACAGGGCGCCGGAAACACCATATATTTT
13	.	.	TRBV10-2	TRBJ2-2	CASSDRDTGELFF	TGCGCCAGCAGTGACAGGGACACCGGGGAGCTGTTTTTT
17	TRBD1	.	TRBV7-3	TRBJ2-2	CASSLTAAGGATGELFF	TGTGCCAGCAGCTTAACGGCGGCAGGGGGCGCGACCGGGGAGCTGTTTTTT
15	.	once	TRBV28	TRBJ1-4	CASSYHARAGEKLFF	TGTGCCAGCAGTTACCACGCGCGGGCAGGTGAAAAACTGTTTTTT
14	.	.	TRBV7-8	TRBJ2-3	CASSLGSGTDTQYF	TGTGCCAGCAGCTTAGGGTCGGGTACGGATACGCAGTATTTT
15	.	.	TRBV7-9	TRBJ2-1	CASSLGASRDNEQFF	TGTGCCAGCAGCTTGGGGGCATCGCGGGACAATGAGCAGTTCTTC
12	.	.	TRBV18	TRBJ1-1	CASSGVGTEAFF	TGTGCCAGCTCCGGTGTGGGAACTGAAGCTTTCTTT
15	TRBD1	.	TRBV7-9	TRBJ1-2	CASSSHRGGEEGYTF	TGTGCCAGCAGCTCACACAGGGGCGGTGAGGAAGGCTACACCTTC
17	TRBD2	.	TRBV27	TRBJ2-5	CASSSGQQREPRETQYF	TGTGCCAGCAGTTCCGGTCAACAGCGGGAGCCGCGAGAGACCCAGTACTTC
13	.	.	TRBV4-2	TRBJ2-1	CASSQDGYNEQFF	TGTGCCAGCAGCCAAGACGGGTACAATGAGCAGTTCTTC
13	.	once	TRBV5-1	TRBJ2-2	CASSLERTGELFF	TGCGCCAGCAGCTTGGAGAGGACCGGGGAGCTGTTTTTT
18	TRBD1	few	TRBV13	TRBJ1-3	CASSLISQGARPGNTIYF	TGTGCCAGCAGCTTAATATCACAGGGGGCGCGTCCTGGAAACACCATATATTTT
13	TRBD1	.	TRBV19	TRBJ2-7	CASKGTGTYEQYF	TGTGCCAGTAAAGGGACAGGGACGTACGAGCAGTACTTC
15	TRBD1	.	TRBV19	TRBJ2-1	CASRRSPGQYNEQFF	TGTGCCAGTAGAAGGTCGCCGGGACAGTACAATGAGCAGTTCTTC
15	.	.	TRBV5-1	TRBJ2-5	CASSLTSGNQETQYF	TGCGCCAGCAGCTTGACTTCAGGAAACCAAGAGACCCAGTACTTC
15	.	.	TRBV28	TRBJ1-1	CASSEPTGSDTEAFF	TGTGCCAGCAGCGAACCAACAGGGTCTGACACTGAAGCTTTCTTT
13	.	.	TRBV29-1	TRBJ2-7	CSVGTYSSYEQYF	TGCAGCGTTGGGACCTACAGCTCCTACGAGCAGTACTTC
14	.	.	TRBV4-3	TRBJ2-7	CASSPFRASYEQYF	TGCGCCAGCAGCCCTTTTAGAGCCTCCTACGAGCAGTACTTC
15	.	.	TRBV5-1	TRBJ2-1	CASSRDTSSYNEQFF	TGCGCCAGCAGTCGGGACACTAGCTCCTACAATGAGCAGTTCTTC
17	TRBD1	.	TRBV28	TRBJ1-1	CASSPVGTGGAMNEAFF	TGTGCCAGCAGCCCCGTAGGGACAGGGGGCGCGATGAATGAAGCTTTCTTT
15	.	many	TRBV5-6	TRBJ2-2	CASSLNGVITGELFF	TGTGCCAGCAGCTTAAATGGCGTAATCACCGGGGAGCTGTTTTTT
13	TRBD2	.	TRBV29-1	TRBJ2-3	CSVSREGIDTQYF	TGCAGCGTTTCGCGGGAGGGGATAGATACGCAGTATTTT
14	TRBD1	.	TRBV25-1	TRBJ2-7	CASVPGTGVYEQYF	TGTGCCAGCGTACCCGGGACAGGGGTCTACGAGCAGTACTTC